This T cell receptor (beta chain) was identified in a study of blood T cell repertoires in COVID-19. Study-wide background: Samples came from the United States, Italy and Spain, spanning acute and convalescent COVID-19.

Cohorts were based on clinical histories the participants reported. This CDR3 comprises 11 residues. Trimming shortened V by 1 base and J by 9 bases, and 4 bases separated the two germline ends. Germline V gives CDR1 SEHNR, CDR2 FQNEAQ (reference sequence). In the original processing: Researchers report that nucleated cell counts were estimated from reference gene primer amplification. The assay was immunoSEQ multiplex PCR, and TCRdb's table has in-frame clones only and misses some. The DNA gave D and trimming, while V, J and clone size come from that table. Here the sample spans about 220,000 clones, approximately 90% being singletons.

The chain is built from TRBV7-9 and TRBJ1-5; D is unresolved. The origin of this receptor is a middle-aged woman with acute COVID-19. Sequenced: PBMCs or T cells enriched from blood (not recorded which). This CDR3 is CASSLGGPQHF. CDR3 DNA: TGTGCCAGCAGCTTAGGCGGGCCCCAGCATTTT.